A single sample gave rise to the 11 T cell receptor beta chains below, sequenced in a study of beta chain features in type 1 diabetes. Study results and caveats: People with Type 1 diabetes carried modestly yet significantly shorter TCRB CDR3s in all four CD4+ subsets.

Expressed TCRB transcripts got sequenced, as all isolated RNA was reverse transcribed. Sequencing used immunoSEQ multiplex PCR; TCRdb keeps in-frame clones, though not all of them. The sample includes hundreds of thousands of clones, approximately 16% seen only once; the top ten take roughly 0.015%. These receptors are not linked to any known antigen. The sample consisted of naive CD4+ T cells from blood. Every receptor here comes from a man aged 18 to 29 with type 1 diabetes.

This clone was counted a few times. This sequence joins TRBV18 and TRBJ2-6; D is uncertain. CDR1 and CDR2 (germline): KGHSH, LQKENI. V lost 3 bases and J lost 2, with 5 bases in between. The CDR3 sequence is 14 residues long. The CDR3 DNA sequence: TGTGCCAGCTCACCGAGCGCTGGGGCCAACGTCCTGACTTTC. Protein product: CASSPSAGANVLTF.

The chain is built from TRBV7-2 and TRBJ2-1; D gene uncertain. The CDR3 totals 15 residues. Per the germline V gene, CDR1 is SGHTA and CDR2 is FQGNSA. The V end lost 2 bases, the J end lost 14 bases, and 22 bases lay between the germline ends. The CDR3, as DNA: TGTGCCAGCAGCTTAACCGGTCGAGCAGGCTACGTGGAGTTCTTC. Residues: CASSLTGRAGYVEFF.

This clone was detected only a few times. CDR3 residues: CASSYRTVNEQFF. The CDR3 region has the DNA TGTGCCAGCAGTTACAGGACAGTAAATGAGCAGTTCTTC. The V call is TRBV6-6, the J call TRBJ2-1, with D possibly TRBD1 on 6 matching bases. Germline V lookup: CDR1 MNHNY, CDR2 SVGAGI (reference sequence). The CDR3 is 13 amino acids. V lost 2 bases and J lost 7, with 9 bases in between.

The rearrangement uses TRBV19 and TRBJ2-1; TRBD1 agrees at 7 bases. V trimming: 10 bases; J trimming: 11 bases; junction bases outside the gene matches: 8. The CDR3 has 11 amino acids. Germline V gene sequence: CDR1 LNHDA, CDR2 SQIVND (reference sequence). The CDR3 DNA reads TGTGCCACAATAGGGGGCCGACAGCAGTTCTTC. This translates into CATIGGRQQFF.

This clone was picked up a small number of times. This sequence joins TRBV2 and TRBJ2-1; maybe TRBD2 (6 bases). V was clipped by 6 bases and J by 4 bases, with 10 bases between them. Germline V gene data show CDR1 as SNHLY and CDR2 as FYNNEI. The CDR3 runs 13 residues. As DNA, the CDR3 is TGTGCCAGCAGGCGGGACTTGTACAATGAGCAGTTCTTC. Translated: CASRRDLYNEQFF.

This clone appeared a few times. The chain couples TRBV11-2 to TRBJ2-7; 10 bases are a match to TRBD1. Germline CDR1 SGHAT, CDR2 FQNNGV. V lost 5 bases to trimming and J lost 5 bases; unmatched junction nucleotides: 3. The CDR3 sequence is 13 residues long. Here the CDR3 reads CASSLDRGHEQYF. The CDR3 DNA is TGTGCCAGCAGCCTTGACAGGGGGCACGAGCAGTACTTC.

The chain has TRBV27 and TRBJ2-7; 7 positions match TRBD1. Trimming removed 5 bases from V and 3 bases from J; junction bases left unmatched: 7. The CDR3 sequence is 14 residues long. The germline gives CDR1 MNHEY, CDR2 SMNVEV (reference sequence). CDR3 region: CASSRTGTFYEQYF. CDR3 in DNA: TGTGCCAGCAGTCGGACAGGTACATTCTACGAGCAGTACTTC.

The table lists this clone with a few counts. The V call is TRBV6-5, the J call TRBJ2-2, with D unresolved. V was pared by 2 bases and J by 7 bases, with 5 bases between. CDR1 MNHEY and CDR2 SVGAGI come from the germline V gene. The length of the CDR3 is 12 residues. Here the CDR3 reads CASSYTGGELFF. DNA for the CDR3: TGTGCCAGCAGTTACACCGGCGGGGAGCTGTTTTTT.

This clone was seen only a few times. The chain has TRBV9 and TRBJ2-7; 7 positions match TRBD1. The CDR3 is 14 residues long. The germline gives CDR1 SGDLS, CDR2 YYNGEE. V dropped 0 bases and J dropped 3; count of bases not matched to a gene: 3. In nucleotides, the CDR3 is TGTGCCAGCAGCGTAGGACAGGGCGTCTACGAGCAGTACTTC. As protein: CASSVGQGVYEQYF.

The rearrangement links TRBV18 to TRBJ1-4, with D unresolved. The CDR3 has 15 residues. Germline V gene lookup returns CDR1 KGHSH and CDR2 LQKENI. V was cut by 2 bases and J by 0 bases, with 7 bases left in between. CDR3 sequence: CASSPAGPTNEKLFF. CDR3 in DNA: TGTGCCAGCTCACCAGCAGGTCCAACTAATGAAAAACTGTTTTTT.

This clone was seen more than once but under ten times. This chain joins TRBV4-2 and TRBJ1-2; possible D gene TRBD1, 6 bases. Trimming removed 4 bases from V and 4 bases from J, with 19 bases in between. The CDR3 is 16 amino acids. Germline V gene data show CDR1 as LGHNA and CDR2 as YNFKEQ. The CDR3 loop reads CASSLPTGRSPYGYTF. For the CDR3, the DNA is TGTGCCAGCAGCCTCCCGACAGGCAGATCACCCTATGGCTACACCTTC.